The 9 T cell receptor beta chains below were found in one sample sequenced in a study of blood T cells in healthy people across ages. A second about 7 to 11 cycle PCR used barcoded and J-beta primers. In TCRdb, the 5' RACE reads were re-called with MiXCR into one record per CDR3 protein. The sample consists of 1.8 million or so distinct CDR3 sequences, roughly two fifths of them appearing once. Sample: blood. The receptors shown here come from a human donor in good health.

This clonotype was seen more than once but under ten times. The chain uses TRBV20-1 and TRBJ2-7; TRBD1 matches at 8 bases. There are 14 residues in the CDR3. J gave up 1 base and V 5 bases, and 7 bases lay outside the gene matches. Germline CDR1 and CDR2: DFQATT and SNEGSKA (reference sequence). The chain's CDR3 is CSAGHRDRSYEQYF. The CDR3, as DNA: TGCAGTGCTGGCCACCGGGACAGGTCCTACGAGCAGTACTTC.

J is TRBJ2-7 and V is TRBV20-1; TRBD2 might be the D (7 bases). The tail of the sequence fits TRBJ2-5 better, so the J call may be wrong. The germline gives CDR1 DFQATT, CDR2 SNEGSKA (reference sequence). This CDR3 is 11 amino acids long. The CDR3 reads CSASGGPTQYF. The CDR3 nucleotides are TGCAGTGCTAGCGGGGGGCCGACCCAGTACTTC.

The chain employs TRBV11-2 and TRBJ2-7, with a weak D call TRBD1 (7 bases). The DNA end favors TRBJ2-5, so the J call may be wrong. CDR3 size: 13 residues. Germline V gene data show CDR1 as SGHAT and CDR2 as FQNNGV. The CDR3 protein is CATSDRARETQYF. In nucleotides, the CDR3 is TGTGCCACTAGCGACAGGGCGCGGGAGACCCAGTACTTC.

The chain recombines TRBV15 with TRBJ2-1; D ambiguous. V lost 0 bases and J lost 2, with 14 bases in between. Germline loops: CDR1 LNHNV, CDR2 YYDKDF (reference sequence). This CDR3 is 17 amino acids long. CDR3 loop: CATSRDLGYLTYNEQFF. Here the CDR3 DNA reads TGTGCCACCAGCAGAGATCTAGGGTACCTGACCTACAATGAGCAGTTCTTC.

A word on this clonotype: The germline gene is not matched at one end of the junction; a read error may be the cause. V gene TRBV6-2 or TRBV6-3 combines with J gene TRBJ2-7; 7 nucleotides align to TRBD1. Germline values: CDR1 MNHEY, CDR2 SVGEGT. The CDR3 covers 15 residues. The CDR3 nucleotides are TGCGCCAGCAGAAGATTAGGACAGGCCTCCTACGAGCAGTACTTC. The encoded protein is CASRRLGQASYEQYF.

J is TRBJ2-7 and V is TRBV5-1; D is possibly TRBD2 (6 bases). Germline CDR1 is SGHRS and CDR2 is YFSETQ. This CDR3 has 14 residues. V shed 4 bases and J shed 6 bases, with 17 bases lying between them. The CDR3 reads CASSTVGGEAEQYF. The DNA of the CDR3 is TGCGCCAGCAGCACGGTGGGCGGGGAGGCCGAGCAGTACTTC.

The chain combines TRBV7-9 with TRBJ2-7; a possible D gene is TRBD1 (6 bases). Germline CDR1 and CDR2: SEHNR and FQNEAQ (reference sequence). The CDR3 spans 14 residues. Trimming cost V 5 bases and J 5 bases, with 16 bases left between them. The CDR3 region is CASSLVQGYNEQYF. Here the CDR3 DNA reads TGTGCCAGCAGCCTCGTACAGGGTTATAACGAGCAGTACTTC.

The V gene is TRBV7-3, the J gene TRBJ1-2, with TRBD1 as a possible D gene (6 bases). This CDR3 spans 11 amino acids. The germline V and J ends were trimmed by 9 bases and 11 bases, with 16 bases remaining between them. Germline lookup yields CDR1 SGHTA and CDR2 FQGTGA. The chain's CDR3 is CASSAGTTYTF. The CDR3 nucleotides are TGTGCCAGTTCCGCCGGGACAACTTACACCTTC.

This clonotype has just a few counts. The chain recombines TRBV27 with TRBJ2-1; D not certain. This CDR3 has 15 residues. The germline CDR1 and CDR2 sequences are MNHEY and SMNVEV (reference sequence). Trimming removed 0 bases at V and 2 bases at J, with 8 bases between. DNA for the CDR3: TGTGCCAGCAGTTTATCAATAGTCCCCTACAATGAGCAGTTCTTC. This translates into CASSLSIVPYNEQFF.